This T cell receptor (beta chain) derives from a study of cytomegalovirus exposure and HLA in healthy donors. Vbeta (60) and Jbeta (13) primers were used in the PCR. TCRdb keeps only in-frame clones here, not all; method: immunoSEQ multiplex PCR. The profile shows 150,000 to 200,000 clones, around 83% of them singletons. In germline, CDR1 is MDHEN, CDR2 SYDVKM. The CDR3 has 13 residues. The V and J ends lost 6 bases and 8 bases, in that order; junction bases with no gene match: 7. The specimen was PBMCs. V is TRBV28 and J is TRBJ1-2; the match to TRBD1 covers 9 bases. The sequence was obtained from a man over 45 in good health and CMV-seronegative. This chain's CDR3 is CASSWGQGGGYTF. The CDR3 DNA sequence: TGTGCCAGCAGCTGGGGACAGGGTGGCGGCTACACCTTC.